The source of this T cell receptor beta chain is a study of blood T cell repertoires in COVID-19. Study background: Both acute and convalescent COVID-19 samples were obtained from the United States, Italy and Spain.

Looked up from germline, CDR1 is MNHEY and CDR2 is SVGAGI. Deletions cut 7 bases from V and 0 bases from J, with 10 bases between. The CDR3 is 14 amino acids. Using immunoSEQ multiplex PCR, the repertoire was profiled, and TCRdb retains in-frame clones only, with some absent. The sample has tens of thousands of clones, 91% seen once. The chain couples TRBV6-5 to TRBJ1-5; D is undetermined. What was sequenced was peripheral blood. The source of this sequence is a woman of 80 years or more with acute or convalescent COVID-19. CDR3 in amino acids: CASKKANSNQPQHF. Here the CDR3 DNA reads TGTGCCAGCAAGAAAGCTAATAGCAATCAGCCCCAGCATTTT.